The 24 T cell receptor beta chains given below trace back to one sample, sequenced in a study of cytomegalovirus exposure and HLA in healthy donors. Produced via immunoSEQ multiplex PCR; TCRdb's table is partial and in-frame only. The sample has 150,000 to 200,000 clones; roughly 85% are singletons. Sample: PBMCs. Receptor source: a man younger than 30 in good health and CMV-seropositive.

The chain employs TRBV7-8 and TRBJ2-3; 9 positions match TRBD1. The CDR3 extends over 16 amino acids. Unmatched junction bases numbered 8, after V lost 5 bases and J lost 2 bases. Germline lookup yields CDR1 SGHVS and CDR2 FQNEAQ. CDR3 in DNA: TGTGCCAGCAGCCGCCGGTGGGACAGGGACACAGATACGCAGTATTTT. Encoded protein: CASSRRWDRDTDTQYF.

The V gene is TRBV5-1, the J gene TRBJ1-5, with 8 bases matching TRBD1. This CDR3 has 15 amino acids. In germline, CDR1 is SGHRS, CDR2 YFSETQ. V gave up 0 bases and J gave up 5 bases; unmatched junction bases: 4. The CDR3 nucleotides read TGCGCCAGCAGCTTGGCGGGACAGGTCGATCAGCCCCAGCATTTT. Translated: CASSLAGQVDQPQHF.

The V call is TRBV9, the J call TRBJ2-5; D might be TRBD1 (6 bases). The CDR3 consists of 15 residues. Germline CDR1 and CDR2: SGDLS and YYNGEE. V was cut by 0 bases and J by 5 bases, with 14 bases left in between. The CDR3 DNA reads TGTGCCAGCAGCGTAGATAGGGGGACCTCGGAGACCCAGTACTTC. This encodes CASSVDRGTSETQYF.

J is TRBJ2-5 and V is TRBV5-1, with 9 positions matching TRBD1. Germline-derived CDR1 and CDR2 are SGHRS and YFSETQ. Trimming removed 4 bases from V and 4 bases from J; junction bases left unmatched: 8. The CDR3 length is 15 residues. CDR3 nucleotides: TGCGCCAGCAGCCCACAGACAGGGGGGGGAGAGACCCAGTACTTC. The encoded protein is CASSPQTGGGETQYF.

This chain uses TRBV7-2 with TRBJ1-1; weak D call: TRBD1 (5 bases). V shed 5 bases and J shed 1 base, with 11 bases lying between them. Germline V gene lookup returns CDR1 SGHTA and CDR2 FQGNSA. The CDR3 runs 14 residues. CDR3 residues: CASSLGAGNTEAFF. CDR3 coding DNA: TGTGCCAGCAGCCTAGGGGCGGGGAACACTGAAGCTTTCTTT.

J is TRBJ2-7 and V is TRBV28; perhaps TRBD2 as D (6 bases). The CDR3 length is 12 residues. In germline, CDR1 is MDHEN, CDR2 SYDVKM. V shed 8 bases and J shed 6 bases, with 14 bases lying between them. CDR3 sequence (DNA): TGTGCCAGCGAAGGCGGGGTGGGCGAGCAGTACTTC. As protein: CASEGGVGEQYF.

The chain uses TRBV5-1 and TRBJ2-7; TRBD1 agrees at 10 bases. The junction had 4 bases not matched to a gene; V was cut back by 2 bases and J by 5 bases. There are 14 residues in the CDR3. Germline V gives CDR1 SGHRS, CDR2 YFSETQ. The CDR3 region has the DNA TGCGCCAGCAGCTTCGGGACAGGGGTCAACGAGCAGTACTTC. It yields the protein CASSFGTGVNEQYF.

The chain employs TRBV30 and TRBJ2-6; possible D gene TRBD1, 7 bases. CDR3 size: 18 residues. Germline V gives CDR1 GTSNPN, CDR2 SVGIG (reference sequence). The ends were cut back, 0 bases at V and 1 base at J, with 16 bases in the middle. In DNA, the CDR3 is TGTGCCTGGAGTGTTTGGGGGGACAGCTCATCTGGGGCCAACGTCCTGACTTTC. The encoded protein is CAWSVWGDSSSGANVLTF.

The J gene is TRBJ1-5, the V gene TRBV28, with D maybe TRBD1 (6 bases). V lost 7 bases and J lost 6, with 16 bases in between. Germline CDR1 reads MDHEN; CDR2 reads SYDVKM. The CDR3 totals 14 residues. CDR3 amino acids: CASIWAGAAQPQHF. The DNA of the CDR3 is TGTGCCAGCATATGGGCGGGGGCCGCTCAGCCCCAGCATTTT.

The V gene is TRBV9, the J gene TRBJ2-3; 10 positions agree with TRBD1. This CDR3 comprises 17 residues. Germline lookup yields CDR1 SGDLS and CDR2 YYNGEE. J was trimmed by 6 bases and V by 2 bases; bases with no gene match: 12. The CDR3 coding sequence is TGTGCCAGCAGCGTTCTTACCGGACAGGGGGGAAAGGATACGCAGTATTTT. The encoded protein is CASSVLTGQGGKDTQYF.

This chain links TRBV5-1 with TRBJ1-2, with D uncertain. The V end lost 0 bases, the J end lost 0 bases, and 9 bases lay between the germline ends. CDR1 and CDR2 (germline): SGHRS, YFSETQ. The CDR3 covers 15 residues. CDR3 sequence: CASSLGNNPNYGYTF. The CDR3 DNA is TGCGCCAGCAGCTTGGGTAACAACCCTAACTATGGCTACACCTTC.

The gene calls are TRBV5-1 and TRBJ2-5, with 11 bases lining up with TRBD2. CDR3 length: 17 amino acids. The ends lost 1 base at V and 5 bases at J; junction bases unmatched: 10. CDR1 and CDR2 (germline): SGHRS, YFSETQ. The CDR3 DNA follows: TGCGCCAGCAGCTTGCAGACCGGGACTAGCGGCCTGGAGACCCAGTACTTC. This gives the protein CASSLQTGTSGLETQYF.

The V call is TRBV6-1, the J call TRBJ2-1; TRBD2 is a possible D gene (5 bases). Germline lookup yields CDR1 MNHNS and CDR2 SASEGT. V lost 6 bases and J lost 10, with 13 bases in between. CDR3 length equals 12 residues. The CDR3, as DNA: TGTGCCAGCAGAAATGGACTGGCCGAGCAGTTCTTC. It encodes CASRNGLAEQFF.

The CDR3 region has the DNA TGTGCCAGCAGCGTAGCTATAGCGGGGGGGGATACGCAGTATTTT. Amino acid sequence: CASSVAIAGGDTQYF. The rearrangement links TRBV9 to TRBJ2-3; 11 bases agree with TRBD2. The V segment lost 0 bases and the J segment 6 bases; nucleotides outside the gene matches: 3. Germline V gene sequence: CDR1 SGDLS, CDR2 YYNGEE. CDR3 length equals 15 residues.

This sequence joins TRBV5-4 and TRBJ1-2; maybe TRBD1 (6 bases). This CDR3 region has 13 residues. Germline values: CDR1 SGHNT, CDR2 YYREEE (reference sequence). The V end lost 5 bases, the J end lost 7 bases, and 15 bases lay between the germline ends. CDR3 sequence (DNA): TGTGCCAGCAGGTCAGGGGATTGGAGTGGCTACACCTTC. Amino acid sequence: CASRSGDWSGYTF. The full variable domain, rest sourced from reference TRBV5-4 and TRBJ1-2, is ETGVTQSPTHLIKTRGQQVTLRCSSQSGHNTVSWYQQALGQGPQFIFQYYREEENGRGNFPPRFSGLQFPNYSSELNVNALELDDSALYLCASRSGDWSGYTFGSGTRLTVV.

The chain has TRBV9 and TRBJ2-2, with D perhaps TRBD2 (5 bases). Germline CDR1 reads SGDLS; CDR2 reads YYNGEE. Between the trimmed V and J ends, which lost 7 bases and 8 bases, there was a span of 15 bases. This CDR3 region has 13 residues. CDR3 DNA sequence: TGTGCCAGCGGCCAATCGGGGAGAGGGGAGCTGTTTTTT. Translation: CASGQSGRGELFF.

The chain has TRBV30 and TRBJ2-5, with D possibly matching TRBD2 (6 bases). Germline lookup yields CDR1 GTSNPN and CDR2 SVGIG (reference sequence). There are 13 residues in the CDR3. V shed 0 bases and J shed 2 bases, with 7 bases lying between them. The CDR3 sequence: CAWSVGGQETQYF. CDR3 in DNA: TGTGCCTGGAGTGTTGGGGGGCAAGAGACCCAGTACTTC.

This chain links TRBV10-3 with TRBJ1-2; a weak D match, TRBD1 (6 bases). V was clipped by 9 bases and J by 4 bases, with 18 bases between them. The germline gives CDR1 ENHRY, CDR2 SYGVKD. This CDR3 spans 14 amino acids. CDR3 protein: CAMSDGGRGYGYTF. The CDR3 DNA sequence: TGTGCCATGTCCGATGGGGGCAGAGGCTATGGCTACACCTTC.

The rearrangement uses TRBV28 and TRBJ2-1; D is unresolved. V was cut by 5 bases and J by 5 bases, with 16 bases left in between. This CDR3 spans 15 amino acids. Germline V CDR1 and CDR2: MDHEN, SYDVKM. For the CDR3, the DNA is TGTGCCAGCAGTCTAGTATCCGATTGGGACAATGAGCAGTTCTTC. It specifies CASSLVSDWDNEQFF.

CDR3 sequence (DNA): TGTGCCAGCAGCCTCAGGCGGGCCATCCTGAAGACCCAGTACTTC. It encodes CASSLRRAILKTQYF. The V and J genes are TRBV28 and TRBJ2-5, with D possibly matching TRBD2 (5 bases). Trimming shortened V by 6 bases and J by 6 bases, and 20 bases separated the two germline ends. The CDR3 sequence is 15 residues long. Germline CDR1 and CDR2: MDHEN and SYDVKM. Based on the CDR3 plus reference TRBV28 and TRBJ2-5, the full variable domain is DVKVTQSSRYLVKRTGEKVFLECVQDMDHENMFWYRQDPGLGLRLIYFSYDVKMKEKGDIPEGYSVSREKKERFSLILESASTNQTSMYLCASSLRRAILKTQYFGPGTRLLVL.

The chain recombines TRBV5-3 with TRBJ1-2; D remains ambiguous. TRBV5-3 is an ORF, and what it does is uncertain. V was cut by 7 bases and J by 7 bases, with 29 bases left in between. The CDR3 runs to 17 residues. The CDR3 here is CAREYNAGTVWHIGYTF. In DNA, the CDR3 is TGTGCCAGAGAGTATAACGCGGGTACAGTTTGGCATATTGGCTACACCTTC.

The chain couples TRBV6-1 to TRBJ2-5; 10 bases match TRBD1. Germline-derived CDR1 and CDR2 are MNHNS and SASEGT. Losses at the gene ends were 6 bases for V and 4 bases for J; bases not matched to a gene: 5. The CDR3 runs 14 residues. CDR3 DNA sequence: TGTGCCAGCAGCTCCTGGGACAGGGGAGAGACCCAGTACTTC. Protein product: CASSSWDRGETQYF.

In its sample, this clone was seen a few times. The rearrangement links TRBV27 to TRBJ2-7, with TRBD1 matching over 8 bases. Germline CDR1 MNHEY, CDR2 SMNVEV (reference sequence). With V trimmed by 3 bases and J by 4 bases, 5 bases remained unmatched. The CDR3 contains 14 residues. CDR3 residues: CASSFRDRPYEQYF. CDR3 coding DNA: TGTGCCAGCAGTTTCCGGGACAGGCCGTACGAGCAGTACTTC.

The chain combines TRBV19 with TRBJ2-5; a weak D match, TRBD1 (5 bases). Germline assignment: CDR1 LNHDA and CDR2 SQIVND (reference sequence). The CDR3 runs 13 residues. V lost 5 bases and J 2 bases, leaving 9 bases between the germline ends. Written as DNA, the CDR3 is TGTGCCAGTAGTCAGACAGAGCAAGAGACCCAGTACTTC. Translated: CASSQTEQETQYF.